What follows describes a single TCR beta chain. Antigen: not known. A much larger clone differs from this one at a single base, so this may be a read error. In addition to blood RNA drawn from unsorted whole blood, germline DNA was extracted. The researchers produced TCR beta cDNA from 500 ng total RNA with a constant-region primer. Generation of the TCR beta libraries relied on three nested multiplex PCR rounds using slightly modified ARM-PCR. A single record per CDR3 protein comes from TCRdb applying MiXCR to the multiplex PCR reads. Counted here are 310,000 or so distinct CDR3 sequences, roughly 60% occurring once; the ten biggest clones make up approximately 15%. The entry originates in a study of tumor-infiltrating lymphocytes in primary liver carcinoma. Study-wide background: Stage T1-T3 N0M0 and a size of roughly 4.2 to 10 cm characterized the tumors.

Whole-study findings and limits: Whereas tumor region pairs overlapped more, tumor-adjacent and tumor-blood pairs overlapped less.

The sequencing sample was made of peripheral blood. This receptor was taken from a woman aged 25-40 years with primary liver carcinoma and hepatitis B virus infection.

Here the CDR3 DNA reads TGCAACGTGGGACTGGGCGATGAGCAGTTCTTC. This gives the protein CNVGLGDEQFF. The chain joins TRBV29-1 to TRBJ2-1; possibly TRBD2 for D (6 bases). Germline CDR1 and CDR2: SQVTM and ANQGSEA. The CDR3 is 11 residues long.